This TCR beta chain was observed in a study of cytomegalovirus exposure and HLA in healthy donors. Study details: Among the roughly 400 donors who were genotyped, roughly 85% fell in the genetic ancestry cluster that is associated with self-reported Caucasian donors. Findings and limits, study-wide: As was reported, the HLA-A and HLA-B alleles of most subjects were accurately predicted from TCR beta sequences. A reported reduction in N-insertions relative to the 666-donor mean was seen in an Asian-associated ancestry cluster in a later analysis. CMV antigen specificity of a few CMV-associated chains was confirmed in vitro.

The germline V and J ends were trimmed by 5 bases and 4 bases, with 14 bases remaining between them. This CDR3 region has 14 residues. CDR1 and CDR2 from the germline V gene are LGHNA and YSLEER. About this clone itself: Its antigen is undetermined.

Primers: 60 Vbeta forward and 13 Jbeta reverse. Sequencing used immunoSEQ multiplex PCR; TCRdb keeps in-frame clones, though not all of them. The sample lists more than 95,000 clones, approximately 66% occurring once. Sequences were obtained from PBMCs. V usage is TRBV4-3 and J usage is TRBJ2-5, with D perhaps matching TRBD1 (6 bases). This TCR came from a woman between 50 and 59 years old in good health and CMV-seronegative. CDR3 bases: TGCGCCAGCAGCTTCGAGCTGGGGGCAGAGACCCAGTACTTC. The encoded protein is CASSFELGAETQYF.